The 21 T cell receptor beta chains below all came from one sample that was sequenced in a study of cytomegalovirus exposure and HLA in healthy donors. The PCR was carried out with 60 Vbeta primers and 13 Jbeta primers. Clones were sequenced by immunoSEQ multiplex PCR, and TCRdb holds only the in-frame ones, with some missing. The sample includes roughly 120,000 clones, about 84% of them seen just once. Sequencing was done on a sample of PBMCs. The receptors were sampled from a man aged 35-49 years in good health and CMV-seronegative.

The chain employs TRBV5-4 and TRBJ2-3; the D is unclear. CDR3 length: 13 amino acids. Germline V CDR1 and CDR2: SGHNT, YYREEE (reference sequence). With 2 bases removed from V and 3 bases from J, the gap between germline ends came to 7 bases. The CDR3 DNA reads TGTGCCAGCAGCTTTCCTAGGACAGATACGCAGTATTTT. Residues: CASSFPRTDTQYF.

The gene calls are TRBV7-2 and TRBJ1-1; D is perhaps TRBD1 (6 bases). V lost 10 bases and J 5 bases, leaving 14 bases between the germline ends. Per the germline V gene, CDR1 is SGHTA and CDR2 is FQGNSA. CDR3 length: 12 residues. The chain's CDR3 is CAILRGATEAFF. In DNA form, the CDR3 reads TGTGCCATCTTGCGGGGGGCGACTGAAGCTTTCTTT.

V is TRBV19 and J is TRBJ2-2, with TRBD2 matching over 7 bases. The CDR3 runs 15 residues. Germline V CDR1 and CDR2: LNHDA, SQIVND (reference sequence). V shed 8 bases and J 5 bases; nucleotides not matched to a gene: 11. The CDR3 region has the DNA TGTGCCAGTGGCGGTGTTAGGGAGGGGACCGGGGAGCTGTTTTTT. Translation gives CASGGVREGTGELFF.

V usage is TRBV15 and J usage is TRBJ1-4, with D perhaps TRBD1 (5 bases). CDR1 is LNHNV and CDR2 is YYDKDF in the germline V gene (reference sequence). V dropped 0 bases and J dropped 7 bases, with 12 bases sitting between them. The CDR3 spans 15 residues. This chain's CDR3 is CATSRDTGGAEKLFF. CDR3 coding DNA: TGTGCCACCAGCAGAGATACGGGGGGAGCTGAAAAACTGTTTTTT.

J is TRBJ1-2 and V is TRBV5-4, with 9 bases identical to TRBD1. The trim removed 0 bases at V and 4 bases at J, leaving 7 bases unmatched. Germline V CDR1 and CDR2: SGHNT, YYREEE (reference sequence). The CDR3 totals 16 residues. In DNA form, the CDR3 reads TGTGCCAGCAGCTTGGAAAACAGGGGGCTTAGCTATGGCTACACCTTC. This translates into CASSLENRGLSYGYTF.

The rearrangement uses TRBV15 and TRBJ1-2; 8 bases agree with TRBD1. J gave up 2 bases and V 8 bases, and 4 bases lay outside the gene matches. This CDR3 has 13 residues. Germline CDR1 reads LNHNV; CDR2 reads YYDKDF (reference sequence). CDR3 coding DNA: TGTGCCACCCAGGACAGGGCGAACTATGGCTACACCTTC. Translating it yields CATQDRANYGYTF.

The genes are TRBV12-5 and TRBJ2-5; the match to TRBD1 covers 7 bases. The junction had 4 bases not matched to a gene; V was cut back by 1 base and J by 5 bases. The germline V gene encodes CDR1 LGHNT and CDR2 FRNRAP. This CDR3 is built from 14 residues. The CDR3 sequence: CASGLGTGGETQYF. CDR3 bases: TGTGCTAGTGGTTTGGGGACAGGTGGGGAGACCCAGTACTTC.

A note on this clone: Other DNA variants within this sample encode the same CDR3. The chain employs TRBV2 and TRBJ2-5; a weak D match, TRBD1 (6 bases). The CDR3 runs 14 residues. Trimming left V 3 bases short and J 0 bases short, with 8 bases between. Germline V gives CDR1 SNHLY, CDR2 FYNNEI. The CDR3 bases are TGTGCCAGCAGTGAGAACAGGGACCAAGAGACCCAGTACTTC. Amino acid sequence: CASSENRDQETQYF.

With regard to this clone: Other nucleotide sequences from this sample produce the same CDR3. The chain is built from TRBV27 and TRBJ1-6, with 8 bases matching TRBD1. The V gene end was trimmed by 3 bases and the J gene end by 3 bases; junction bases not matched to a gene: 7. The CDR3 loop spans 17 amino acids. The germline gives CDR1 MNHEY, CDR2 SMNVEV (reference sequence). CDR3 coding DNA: TGTGCCAGCAGTTTCCCCAGGGGGCCTGGCTATAATTCACCCCTCCACTTT. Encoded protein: CASSFPRGPGYNSPLHF.

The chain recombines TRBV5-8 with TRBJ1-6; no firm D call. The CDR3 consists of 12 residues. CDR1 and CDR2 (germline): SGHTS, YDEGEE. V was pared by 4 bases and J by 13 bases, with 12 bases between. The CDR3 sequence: CASSLQQVPLHF. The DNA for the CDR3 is TGTGCCAGCAGCCTCCAACAAGTTCCCCTCCACTTT.

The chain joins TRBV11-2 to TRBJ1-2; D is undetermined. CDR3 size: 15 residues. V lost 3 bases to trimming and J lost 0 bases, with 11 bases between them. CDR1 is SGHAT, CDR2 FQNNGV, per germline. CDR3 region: CASSLQRSSNYGYTF. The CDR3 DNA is TGTGCCAGCAGCTTGCAACGGAGCTCTAACTATGGCTACACCTTC.

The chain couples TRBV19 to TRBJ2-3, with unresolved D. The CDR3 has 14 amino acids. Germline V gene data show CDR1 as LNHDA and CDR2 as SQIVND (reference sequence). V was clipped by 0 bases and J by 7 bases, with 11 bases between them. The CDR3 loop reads CASSIDFAPNTQYF. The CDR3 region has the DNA TGTGCCAGTAGTATAGACTTTGCCCCTAATACGCAGTATTTT.

The DNA of the CDR3 is TGTGCCAGTAGTATAAGGGGACACGATTATGGCTACACCTTC. Translating it yields CASSIRGHDYGYTF. The chain links TRBV19 to TRBJ1-2, with D maybe TRBD1 (6 bases). This CDR3 spans 14 amino acids. The V and J ends lost 2 bases and 5 bases respectively, with 12 bases between them. The germline V gene has CDR1 LNHDA and CDR2 SQIVND (reference sequence).

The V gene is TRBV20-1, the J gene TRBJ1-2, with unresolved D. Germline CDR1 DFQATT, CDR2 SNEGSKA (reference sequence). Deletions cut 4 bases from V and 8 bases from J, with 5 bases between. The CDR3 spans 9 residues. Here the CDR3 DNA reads TGCAGTGCTAACGGGGGCTACACCTTC. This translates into CSANGGYTF.

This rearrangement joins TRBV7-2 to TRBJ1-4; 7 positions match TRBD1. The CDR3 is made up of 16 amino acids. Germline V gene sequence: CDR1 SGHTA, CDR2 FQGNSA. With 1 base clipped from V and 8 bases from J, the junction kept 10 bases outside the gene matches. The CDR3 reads CASSLVGPGTVEKLFF. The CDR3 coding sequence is TGTGCCAGCAGCTTAGTAGGCCCGGGGACAGTAGAAAAACTGTTTTTT.

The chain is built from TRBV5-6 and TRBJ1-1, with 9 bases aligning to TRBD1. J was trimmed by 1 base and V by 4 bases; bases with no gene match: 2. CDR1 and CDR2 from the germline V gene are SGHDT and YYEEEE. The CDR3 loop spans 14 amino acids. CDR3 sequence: CASSRGQGNTEAFF. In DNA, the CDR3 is TGTGCCAGCAGCCGGGGACAGGGGAACACTGAAGCTTTCTTT.

As DNA, the CDR3 is TGTGCCAGCAGCCCGTCTCCCTACGGGGGAGGACCCTACAATGAGCAGTTCTTC. It yields the protein CASSPSPYGGGPYNEQFF. This chain links TRBV7-9 with TRBJ2-1, with D perhaps TRBD2 (6 bases). The length of the CDR3 is 18 residues. Per the germline V gene, CDR1 is SEHNR and CDR2 is FQNEAQ (reference sequence). The germline V and J ends were trimmed by 5 bases and 2 bases, with 22 bases remaining between them.

CDR3 nucleotides: TGTGCCAGCAGCCCCGGGACTAGCGTGCAGTACTTC. Translation: CASSPGTSVQYF. The chain combines TRBV6-5 with TRBJ2-7; 10 bases agree with TRBD2. V dropped 6 bases and J dropped 9; count of bases not matched to a gene: 5. Per germline, CDR1 MNHEY and CDR2 SVGAGI. This CDR3 has 12 amino acids.

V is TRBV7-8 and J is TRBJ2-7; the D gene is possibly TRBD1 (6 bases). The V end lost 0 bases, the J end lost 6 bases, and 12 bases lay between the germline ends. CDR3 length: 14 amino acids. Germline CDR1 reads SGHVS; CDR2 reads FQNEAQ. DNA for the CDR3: TGTGCCAGCAGCTTAGCGGCCAGGGGATCCGAGCAGTACTTC. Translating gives CASSLAARGSEQYF.

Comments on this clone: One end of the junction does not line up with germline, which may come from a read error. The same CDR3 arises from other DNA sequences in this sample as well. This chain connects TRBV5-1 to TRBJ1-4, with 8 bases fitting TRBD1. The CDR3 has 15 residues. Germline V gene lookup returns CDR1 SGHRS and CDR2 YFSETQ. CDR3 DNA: TGCGCCAGCAGCTTGGCAGGGGGCGCGTCTGAAAAACTGTTTTTC. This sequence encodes CASSLAGGASEKLFF.

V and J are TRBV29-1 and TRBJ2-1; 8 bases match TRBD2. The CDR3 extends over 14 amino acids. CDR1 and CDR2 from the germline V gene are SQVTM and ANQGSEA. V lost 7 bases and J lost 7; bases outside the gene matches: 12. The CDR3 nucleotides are TGCAGCGGCTCAGCGGGGGTAGTTGGTAATGAGCAGTTCTTC. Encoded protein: CSGSAGVVGNEQFF.